Presented here are 32 T cell receptor beta chains from one specimen sequenced in a study of control samples from healthy donors and cancer patients. The protocol was immunoSEQ multiplex PCR, while the TCRdb copy is restricted to in-frame clones and leaves out a portion. The sample lists approximately 100,000 clones; almost 85% were seen once. The material sequenced was blood. Every receptor here comes from a man aged 60-69 years in good health.

The CDR3 DNA sequence: TGTGCCAGCAGCCCAGACTTCGAGCAGTTCTTC. Protein: CASSPDFEQFF. This chain links TRBV7-2 with TRBJ2-1; D not resolved. The CDR3 loop spans 11 amino acids. V lost 5 bases to trimming and J lost 10 bases, with 9 bases between them. Germline V lookup: CDR1 SGHTA, CDR2 FQGNSA.

The rearrangement links TRBV5-4 to TRBJ1-1, with TRBD1 identical over 7 bases. The ends lost 4 bases at V and 0 bases at J; junction bases unmatched: 6. The CDR3 is made up of 15 amino acids. CDR1 and CDR2 (germline): SGHNT, YYREEE (reference sequence). The CDR3 bases are TGTGCCAGCAGCCCTCAGGGGGGGTTGAACACTGAAGCTTTCTTT. Translation gives CASSPQGGLNTEAFF. The variable domain in full, with the rest retrieved from reference TRBV5-4 and TRBJ1-1, is ETGVTQSPTHLIKTRGQQVTLRCSSQSGHNTVSWYQQALGQGPQFIFQYYREEENGRGNFPPRFSGLQFPNYSSELNVNALELDDSALYLCASSPQGGLNTEAFFGQGTRLTVV.

The gene calls are TRBV9 and TRBJ2-1; TRBD2 agrees at 8 bases. This CDR3 has 14 amino acids. CDR1 and CDR2 from the germline V gene are SGDLS and YYNGEE. With V trimmed by 0 bases and J by 7 bases, 3 bases remained unmatched. This CDR3 reads CASSVAGGGNEQFF. The CDR3 coding sequence is TGTGCCAGCAGCGTAGCGGGAGGGGGGAATGAGCAGTTCTTC.

CDR3 region: CASSAITGTSGRNDEQFF. The CDR3 nucleotides are TGTGCCAGCAGTGCAATCACCGGGACTAGCGGGAGGAACGATGAGCAGTTCTTC. This rearrangement joins TRBV25-1 to TRBJ2-1; TRBD2 matches at 15 bases. The junction had 12 bases not matched to a gene; V was cut back by 4 bases and J by 8 bases. Germline V CDR1 and CDR2: MGHDK, SYGVNS. This CDR3 has 18 residues.

CDR3 sequence reads: CASSGPGLQENIQYF. The CDR3 DNA is TGTGCCAGCAGCGGCCCAGGGTTACAAGAAAACATTCAGTACTTC. The chain carries TRBV7-3 and TRBJ2-4; D possibly corresponds to TRBD1 (5 bases). V was clipped by 5 bases and J by 5 bases, with 16 bases between them. This CDR3 is 15 amino acids long. Germline CDR1 is SGHTA and CDR2 is FQGTGA. Filled out from reference TRBV7-3 and TRBJ2-4, the complete variable domain reads GAGVSQTPSNKVTEKGKYVELRCDPISGHTALYWYRQSLGQGPEFLIYFQGTGAADDSGLPNDRFFAVRPEGSVSTLKIQRTERGDSAVYLCASSGPGLQENIQYFGAGTRLSVL.

J is TRBJ1-2 and V is TRBV7-8; possibly TRBD1 for D (6 bases). The V end was cut by 5 bases, the J end by 1 base, with 14 bases between. The CDR3 totals 15 residues. Germline V CDR1 and CDR2: SGHVS, FQNEAQ. CDR3 sequence (DNA): TGTGCCAGCAGCCATACGGACAGCCGTAACTATGGCTACACCTTC. Its protein product is CASSHTDSRNYGYTF.

The chain is built from TRBV5-1 and TRBJ2-3, with D unclear. V lost 4 bases, J lost 4 bases, and 13 bases lay in between. Germline values: CDR1 SGHRS, CDR2 YFSETQ. The CDR3 runs 14 residues. The CDR3 DNA follows: TGCGCCAGCAGCGCACGTACAGCTTCAGATACGCAGTATTTT. Its translation: CASSARTASDTQYF.

This chain uses TRBV19 with TRBJ2-2; D not certain. Trimming shortened V by 1 base and J by 7 bases, and 4 bases separated the two germline ends. Germline assignment: CDR1 LNHDA and CDR2 SQIVND (reference sequence). The CDR3 totals 12 residues. CDR3 amino acids: CASSIGLGELFF. DNA of the CDR3: TGTGCCAGTAGTATAGGCCTCGGGGAGCTGTTTTTT.

V and J are TRBV6-6 and TRBJ2-7; no definite D call. V was cut by 3 bases and J by 10 bases, with 13 bases left in between. The germline V gene has CDR1 MNHNY and CDR2 SVGAGI (reference sequence). The CDR3 is 12 residues long. CDR3 residues: CASSYRLWGQYF. In DNA form, the CDR3 reads TGTGCCAGCAGTTATCGGCTCTGGGGACAGTACTTC.

This clone was detected only a few times. The chain recombines TRBV6-5 with TRBJ2-5; D is unclear. The length of the CDR3 is 13 residues. The germline V gene encodes CDR1 MNHEY and CDR2 SVGAGI. Trimming cost V 5 bases and J 3 bases, with 10 bases left between them. The CDR3 loop is CASSQSPEETQYF. CDR3 nucleotides: TGTGCCAGCAGTCAGTCGCCTGAAGAGACCCAGTACTTC.

The chain combines TRBV3-1 (or the pseudogene TRBV3-2) with TRBJ2-5; D tentatively fits TRBD1 or TRBD2 (5 bases each). Trimming took off 0 bases at V and 4 bases at J, with 12 bases between the two ends. The CDR3 is made up of 15 amino acids. CDR1 and CDR2 from the germline V gene are LGHDT and YNNKEL (reference sequence). The CDR3 DNA sequence: TGTGCCAGCAGCCAAGATTCTGGGGGTAGAGAGACCCAGTACTTC. Translation gives CASSQDSGGRETQYF.

CDR3 in DNA: TGTGCCAGCAGCTTGGGACGGGGGAAAAACGAGCAGTACTTC. This translates into CASSLGRGKNEQYF. The chain uses TRBV5-8 and TRBJ2-7, with a weak D call TRBD2 (6 bases). Per the germline V gene, CDR1 is SGHTS and CDR2 is YDEGEE. The CDR3 totals 14 residues. V lost 0 bases and J lost 5, with 12 bases in between. Variable domain in full (rest from reference TRBV5-8 and TRBJ2-7): EAGVTQSPTHLIKTRGQQATLRCSPISGHTSVYWYQQALGLGLQFLLWYDEGEERNRGNFPPRFSGRQFPNYSSELNVNALELEDSALYLCASSLGRGKNEQYFGPGTRLTVT.

The rearrangement links TRBV2 to TRBJ1-4; tentative D call: TRBD1 (5 bases). Germline lookup yields CDR1 SNHLY and CDR2 FYNNEI. Trimming cost V 10 bases and J 8 bases, with 17 bases left between them. CDR3 length equals 13 residues. In nucleotides, the CDR3 is TGTGCCACCGCGGGGGAGGGCAAGGAAAAACTGTTTTTT. Translated: CATAGEGKEKLFF.

The rearrangement uses TRBV5-1 and TRBJ1-5; no clear D. Deletions cut 0 bases from V and 8 bases from J, with 12 bases between. Germline CDR1 reads SGHRS; CDR2 reads YFSETQ. This CDR3 region has 14 residues. The CDR3 reads CASSLEPRQEPQHF. The CDR3 region has the DNA TGCGCCAGCAGCTTGGAACCACGACAAGAGCCCCAGCATTTT.

The V call is TRBV11-1, the J call TRBJ2-5; D is undetermined. This CDR3 has 11 residues. Per germline, CDR1 SGHAT and CDR2 FQDESV (reference sequence). Deletions cut 5 bases from V and 3 bases from J, with 4 bases between. CDR3 sequence: CASSTKETQYF. The DNA of the CDR3 is TGTGCCAGCAGCACTAAAGAGACCCAGTACTTC.

This chain uses TRBV2 with TRBJ2-1, with 11 bases identical to TRBD2. Germline V gives CDR1 SNHLY, CDR2 FYNNEI. V shed 5 bases, J shed 8 bases, and the junction held 5 bases outside the gene matches. CDR3 length: 14 residues. In DNA form, the CDR3 reads TGTGCCAGCAGTCTAGCGGGGGGAGGGGATGAGCAGTTCTTC. Its translation is CASSLAGGGDEQFF.

This rearrangement joins TRBV3-1 (or the pseudogene TRBV3-2) to TRBJ1-4; D not resolved. Trimming pared 0 bases from V and 8 bases from J, leaving 16 bases between. This CDR3 region has 16 residues. Germline V lookup: CDR1 LGHDT, CDR2 YNNKEL (reference sequence). The CDR3 loop reads CASSQDLNVSGEKLFF. DNA of the CDR3: TGTGCCAGCAGCCAAGATCTAAACGTGTCGGGAGAAAAACTGTTTTTT.

This chain links TRBV7-2 with TRBJ2-7, with TRBD1 identical over 8 bases. The CDR3 loop spans 16 amino acids. Germline V lookup: CDR1 SGHTA, CDR2 FQGNSA. V trimming: 6 bases; J trimming: 0 bases; junction bases outside the gene matches: 10. The CDR3 loop reads CASSYSRTGSSYEQYF. CDR3 in DNA: TGTGCCAGCAGTTATTCCCGGACAGGGAGCTCCTACGAGCAGTACTTC. Supplemented by reference TRBV7-2 and TRBJ2-7, the full variable domain reads GAGVSQSPSNKVTEKGKDVELRCDPISGHTALYWYRQSLGQGLEFLIYFQGNSAPDKSGLPSDRFSAERTGGSVSTLTIQRTQQEDSAVYLCASSYSRTGSSYEQYFGPGTRLTVT.

This clone came up a few times. The chain has TRBV14 and TRBJ1-1; no definite D call. Germline lookup yields CDR1 SGHDN and CDR2 FVKESK. CDR3 length equals 17 residues. Between the trimmed V and J ends, which lost 0 bases and 4 bases, there was a span of 18 bases. CDR3 in amino acids: CASSQDRRGSAFTEAFF. CDR3 nucleotides: TGTGCCAGCAGCCAAGATAGACGGGGATCGGCCTTCACTGAAGCTTTCTTT.

V is TRBV20-1 and J is TRBJ1-1; D gene uncertain. V lost 3 bases and J 1 base, leaving 6 bases between the germline ends. The germline CDR1 and CDR2 sequences are DFQATT and SNEGSKA (reference sequence). The length of the CDR3 is 12 residues. CDR3 DNA: TGCAGTGCTAGTTACACGAACACTGAAGCTTTCTTT. Translated: CSASYTNTEAFF.

This chain connects TRBV4-1 to TRBJ2-7; TRBD1 might be the D (5 bases). The CDR3 is made up of 14 amino acids. V was trimmed by 5 bases and J by 0 bases, leaving 11 bases between them. Germline-derived CDR1 and CDR2 are MGHRA and YSYEKL. CDR3 in DNA: TGCGCCAGCAGCTCGCGACAGACCTCCTACGAGCAGTACTTC. Its translation: CASSSRQTSYEQYF.

This chain connects TRBV6-5 to TRBJ2-1; D might be TRBD1 (8 bases). The V end was cut by 3 bases, the J end by 10 bases, with 19 bases between. Germline CDR1 is MNHEY and CDR2 is SVGAGI. The CDR3 sequence is 15 residues long. The CDR3 nucleotides are TGTGCCAGCAGTTATTATAAGCGGGACAGGCGGGAGCAGTTCTTC. Translated, it gives CASSYYKRDRREQFF.

For this clone: At one end, the junction sequence differs from germline, possibly due to a read error. The chain has TRBV5-6 and TRBJ2-3; D may be TRBD2 (5 bases). The CDR3 has 16 residues. Germline loops: CDR1 SGHDT, CDR2 YYEEEE. CDR3 DNA sequence: TGTGCCAGCAGCCAAGATCTAGATGCGGGCACCGATACGCAGTATTTT. Protein: CASSQDLDAGTDTQYF.

V and J are TRBV14 and TRBJ2-1; D might be TRBD1 (5 bases). The V gene's germline CDR1 is SGHDN and CDR2 FVKESK. V was clipped by 0 bases and J by 2 bases, with 8 bases between them. The CDR3 has 15 amino acids. CDR3 sequence: CASSQDRVPYNEQFF. The CDR3, as DNA: TGTGCCAGCAGCCAAGACAGGGTTCCCTACAATGAGCAGTTCTTC.

The chain links TRBV4-2 to TRBJ2-3, with TRBD2 identical over 14 bases. Per the germline V gene, CDR1 is LGHNA and CDR2 is YNFKEQ. J lost 2 bases, V lost 0 bases, and 4 bases had no gene match. The CDR3 runs 18 residues. The CDR3 spells CASSQERLAGGYTDTQYF. The CDR3 DNA is TGTGCCAGCAGCCAAGAGAGACTAGCGGGAGGGTACACAGATACGCAGTATTTT.

This chain links TRBV3-1 (or the pseudogene TRBV3-2) with TRBJ1-2; TRBD1 matches 9 bases. The CDR3 length is 18 residues. Looked up from germline, CDR1 is LGHDT and CDR2 is YNNKEL (reference sequence). The ends lost 4 bases at V and 0 bases at J; junction bases unmatched: 12. The CDR3 is CASSRLIHRDRANYGYTF. In DNA form, the CDR3 reads TGTGCCAGCAGCCGCCTAATTCACCGGGACAGGGCTAACTATGGCTACACCTTC.

This clone was counted a single time. This chain connects TRBV25-1 to TRBJ1-6, with D possibly matching TRBD1 (6 bases). Deletions cut 6 bases from V and 4 bases from J, with 16 bases between. Per germline, CDR1 MGHDK and CDR2 SYGVNS. The CDR3 runs to 16 residues. This CDR3 is CASRSRGLTYNSPLHF. As DNA, the CDR3 is TGTGCCAGCAGATCCCGGGGGCTTACATATAATTCACCCCTCCACTTT.

The chain couples TRBV5-1 to TRBJ1-5; 7 bases are a match to TRBD1. The ends lost 0 bases at V and 2 bases at J; junction bases unmatched: 8. Germline V gene sequence: CDR1 SGHRS, CDR2 YFSETQ. This CDR3 comprises 17 residues. CDR3 coding DNA: TGCGCCAGCAGCTTGGGGCCGACAGGGTTTGGCAATCAGCCCCAGCATTTT. This encodes CASSLGPTGFGNQPQHF.

CDR3 sequence (DNA): TGCGCCAGCAGTGATGTGGGACAGGGGGCGACCGGGGAGCTGTTTTTT. It encodes CASSDVGQGATGELFF. The chain joins TRBV10-1 to TRBJ2-2; 12 bases map to TRBD1. Germline assignment: CDR1 WNHNN and CDR2 SYGVQD (reference sequence). The J segment lost 5 bases and the V segment lost 3 bases, leaving 4 bases of the junction unmatched. The CDR3 length is 16 residues.

The chain combines TRBV4-1 with TRBJ2-2, with 13 bases aligning to TRBD2. Trimming cost V 1 base and J 7 bases; bases outside gene matches: 3. CDR3 length: 16 residues. Per germline, CDR1 MGHRA and CDR2 YSYEKL. DNA of the CDR3: TGCGCCAGCAGCCAAGGGACTAGCGGGAGAGTCGGGGAGCTGTTTTTT. Translating gives CASSQGTSGRVGELFF.

The chain has TRBV9 and TRBJ1-1; maybe TRBD1 (5 bases). The germline V gene encodes CDR1 SGDLS and CDR2 YYNGEE. The length of the CDR3 is 15 residues. The V end lost 7 bases, the J end lost 4 bases, and 20 bases lay between the germline ends. The CDR3 region is CASGRDPGRPTEAFF. For the CDR3, the DNA is TGTGCCAGCGGTCGAGACCCGGGACGCCCCACTGAAGCTTTCTTT.

This chain joins TRBV3-1 (or the pseudogene TRBV3-2) and TRBJ2-1, with TRBD2 matching 13 bases. Germline lookup yields CDR1 LGHDT and CDR2 YNNKEL (reference sequence). This CDR3 contains 14 residues. V was clipped by 4 bases and J by 13 bases; unmatched bases: 7. CDR3 amino acids: CASSPGLAGLEQFF. CDR3 bases: TGTGCCAGCAGCCCGGGACTAGCGGGACTTGAACAGTTCTTC.